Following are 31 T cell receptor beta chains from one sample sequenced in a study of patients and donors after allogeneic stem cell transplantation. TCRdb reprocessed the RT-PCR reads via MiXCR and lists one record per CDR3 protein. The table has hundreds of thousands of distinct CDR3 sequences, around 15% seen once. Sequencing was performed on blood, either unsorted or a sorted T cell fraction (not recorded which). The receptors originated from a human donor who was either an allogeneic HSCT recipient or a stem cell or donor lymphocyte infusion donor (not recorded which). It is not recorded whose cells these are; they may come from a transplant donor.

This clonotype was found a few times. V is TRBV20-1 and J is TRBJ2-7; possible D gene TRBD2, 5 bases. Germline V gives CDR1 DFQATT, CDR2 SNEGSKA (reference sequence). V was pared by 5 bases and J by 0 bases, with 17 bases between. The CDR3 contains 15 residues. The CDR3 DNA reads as TGCAGTGCTCCAGATCCAGCGGAGGTCTCCTACGAGCAGTACTTC. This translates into CSAPDPAEVSYEQYF.

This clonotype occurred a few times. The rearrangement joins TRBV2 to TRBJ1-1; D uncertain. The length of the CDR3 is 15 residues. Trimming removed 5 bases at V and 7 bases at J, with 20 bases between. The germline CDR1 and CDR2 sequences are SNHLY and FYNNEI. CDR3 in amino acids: CASSPTTEPFYEAFF. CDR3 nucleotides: TGTGCCAGCAGTCCAACGACCGAGCCGTTTTATGAAGCTTTCTTT.

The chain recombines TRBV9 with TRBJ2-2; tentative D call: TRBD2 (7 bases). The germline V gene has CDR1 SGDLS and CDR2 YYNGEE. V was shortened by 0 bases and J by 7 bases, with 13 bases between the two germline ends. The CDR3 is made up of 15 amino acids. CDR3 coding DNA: TGTGCCAGCAGCGTAGGTGGGGGGGCTATCGGGGAGCTGTTTTTT. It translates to CASSVGGGAIGELFF. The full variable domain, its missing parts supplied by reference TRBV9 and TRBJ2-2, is DSGVTQTPKHLITATGQRVTLRCSPRSGDLSVYWYQQSLDQGLQFLIQYYNGEERAKGNILERFSAQQFPDLHSELNLSSLELGDSALYFCASSVGGGAIGELFFGEGSRLTVL.

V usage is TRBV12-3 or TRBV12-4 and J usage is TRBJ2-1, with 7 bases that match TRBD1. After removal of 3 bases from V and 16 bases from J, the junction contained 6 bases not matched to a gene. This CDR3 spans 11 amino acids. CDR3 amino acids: CASSLPGGHFF. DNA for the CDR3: TGTGCCAGCAGTTTGCCAGGGGGTCATTTCTTC.

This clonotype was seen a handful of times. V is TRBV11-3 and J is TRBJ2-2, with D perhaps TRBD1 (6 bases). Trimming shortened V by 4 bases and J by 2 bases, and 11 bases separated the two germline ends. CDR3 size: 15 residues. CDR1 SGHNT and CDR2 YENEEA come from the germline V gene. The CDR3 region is CASSSRTANTGELFF. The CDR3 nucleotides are TGTGCCAGCAGCTCACGGACAGCCAACACCGGGGAGCTGTTTTTT.

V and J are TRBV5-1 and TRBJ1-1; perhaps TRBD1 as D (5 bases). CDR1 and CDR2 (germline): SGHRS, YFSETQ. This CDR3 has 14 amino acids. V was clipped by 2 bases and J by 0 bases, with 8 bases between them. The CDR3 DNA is TGCGCCAGCAGCTTTAACAGGTTGAACACTGAAGCTTTCTTT. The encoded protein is CASSFNRLNTEAFF.

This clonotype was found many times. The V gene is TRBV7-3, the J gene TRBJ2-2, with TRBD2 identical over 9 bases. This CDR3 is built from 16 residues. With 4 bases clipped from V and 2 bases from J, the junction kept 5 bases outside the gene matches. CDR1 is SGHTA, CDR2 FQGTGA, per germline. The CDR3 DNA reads TGTGCCAGCAGCTCCTTAGCGGGGGTTAACACCGGGGAGCTGTTTTTT. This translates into CASSSLAGVNTGELFF.

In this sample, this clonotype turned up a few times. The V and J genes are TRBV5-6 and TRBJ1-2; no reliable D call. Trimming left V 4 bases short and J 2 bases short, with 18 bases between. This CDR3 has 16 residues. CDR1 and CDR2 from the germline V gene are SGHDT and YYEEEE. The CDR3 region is CASSRRAVRTNYGYTF. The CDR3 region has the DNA TGTGCCAGCAGCCGGCGGGCTGTACGGACCAACTATGGCTACACCTTC. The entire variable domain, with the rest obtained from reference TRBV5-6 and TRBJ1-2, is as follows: DAGVTQSPTHLIKTRGQQVTLRCSPKSGHDTVSWYQQALGQGPQFIFQYYEEEERQRGNFPDRFSGHQFPNYSSELNVNALLLGDSALYLCASSRRAVRTNYGYTFGSGTRLTVV.

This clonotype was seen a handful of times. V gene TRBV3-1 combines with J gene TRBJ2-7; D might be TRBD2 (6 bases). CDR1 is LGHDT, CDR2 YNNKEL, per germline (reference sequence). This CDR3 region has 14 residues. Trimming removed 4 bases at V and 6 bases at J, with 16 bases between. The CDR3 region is CASSLSKFGSEQYF. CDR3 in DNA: TGTGCCAGCAGCCTTAGCAAATTCGGGAGCGAGCAGTACTTC.

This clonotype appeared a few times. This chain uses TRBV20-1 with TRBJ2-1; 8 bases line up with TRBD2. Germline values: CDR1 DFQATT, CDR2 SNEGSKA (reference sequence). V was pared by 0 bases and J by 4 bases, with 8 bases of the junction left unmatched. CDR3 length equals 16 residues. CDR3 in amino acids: CSARDPARGAYNEQFF. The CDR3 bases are TGCAGTGCTAGAGATCCCGCGCGGGGGGCATACAATGAGCAGTTCTTC.

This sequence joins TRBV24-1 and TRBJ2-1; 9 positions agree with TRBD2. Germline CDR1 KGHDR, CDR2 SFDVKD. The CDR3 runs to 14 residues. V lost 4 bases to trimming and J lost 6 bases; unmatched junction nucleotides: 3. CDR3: CATSDSAGGNEQFF. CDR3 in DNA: TGTGCCACCAGTGACTCAGCGGGAGGCAATGAGCAGTTCTTC.

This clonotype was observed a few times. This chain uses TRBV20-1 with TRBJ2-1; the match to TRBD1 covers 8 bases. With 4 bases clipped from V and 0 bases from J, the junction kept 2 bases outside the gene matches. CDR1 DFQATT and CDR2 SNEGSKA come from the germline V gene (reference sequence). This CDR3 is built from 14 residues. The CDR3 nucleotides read TGCAGTGCTACAGGGGGCAGCTCCTACAATGAGCAGTTCTTC. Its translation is CSATGGSSYNEQFF.

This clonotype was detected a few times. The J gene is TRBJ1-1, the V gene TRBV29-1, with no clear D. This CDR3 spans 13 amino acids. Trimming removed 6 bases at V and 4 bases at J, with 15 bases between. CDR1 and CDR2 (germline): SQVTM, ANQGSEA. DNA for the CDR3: TGCAGCGTCGGGAGGGATGGCGTCACTGAAGCTTTCTTT. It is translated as CSVGRDGVTEAFF. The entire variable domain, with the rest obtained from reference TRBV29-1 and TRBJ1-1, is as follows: SAVISQKPSRDICQRGTSLTIQCQVDSQVTMMFWYRQQPGQSLTLIATANQGSEATYESGFVIDKFPISRPNLTFSTLTVSNMSPEDSSIYLCSVGRDGVTEAFFGQGTRLTVV.

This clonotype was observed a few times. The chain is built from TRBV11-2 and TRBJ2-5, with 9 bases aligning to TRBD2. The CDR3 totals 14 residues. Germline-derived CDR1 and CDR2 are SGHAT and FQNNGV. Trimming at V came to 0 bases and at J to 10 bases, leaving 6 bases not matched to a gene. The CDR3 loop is CASSLEAGGVDQYF. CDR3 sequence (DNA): TGTGCCAGCAGCTTAGAGGCGGGGGGGGTTGACCAGTACTTC.

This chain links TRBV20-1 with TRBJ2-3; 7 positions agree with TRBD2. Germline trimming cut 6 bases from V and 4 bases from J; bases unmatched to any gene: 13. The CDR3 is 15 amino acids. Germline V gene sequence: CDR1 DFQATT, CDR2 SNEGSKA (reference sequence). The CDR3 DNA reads TGCAGTGCGCGGGAGACTAGTTTGTCGGCAGATACGCAGTATTTT. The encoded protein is CSARETSLSADTQYF.

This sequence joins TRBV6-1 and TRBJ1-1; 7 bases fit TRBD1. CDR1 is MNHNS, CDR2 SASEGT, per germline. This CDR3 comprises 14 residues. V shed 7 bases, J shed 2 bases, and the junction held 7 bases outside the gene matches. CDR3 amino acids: CASTPGTANTEAFF. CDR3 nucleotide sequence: TGTGCCAGCACCCCTGGGACAGCAAACACTGAAGCTTTCTTT.

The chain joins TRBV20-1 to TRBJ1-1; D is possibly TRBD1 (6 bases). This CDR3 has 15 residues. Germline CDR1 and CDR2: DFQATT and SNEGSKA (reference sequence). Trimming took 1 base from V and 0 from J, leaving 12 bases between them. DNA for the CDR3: TGCAGTGCTAGAGTTGGGGGCGAGATGAACACTGAAGCTTTCTTT. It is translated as CSARVGGEMNTEAFF.

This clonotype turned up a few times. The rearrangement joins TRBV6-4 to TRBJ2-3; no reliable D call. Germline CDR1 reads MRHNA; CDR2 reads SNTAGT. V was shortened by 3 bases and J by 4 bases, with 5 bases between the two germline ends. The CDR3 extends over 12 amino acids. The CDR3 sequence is CASSEGADTQYF. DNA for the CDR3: TGTGCCAGCAGTGAGGGCGCAGATACGCAGTATTTT.

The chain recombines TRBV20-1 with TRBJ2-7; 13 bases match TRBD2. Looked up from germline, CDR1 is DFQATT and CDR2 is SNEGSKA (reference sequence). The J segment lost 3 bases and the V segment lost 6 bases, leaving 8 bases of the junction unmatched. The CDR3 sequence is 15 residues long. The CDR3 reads CSADPGLAGNYEQYF. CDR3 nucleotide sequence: TGCAGTGCAGACCCGGGACTAGCGGGGAACTACGAGCAGTACTTC.

The CDR3 DNA follows: TGTGCCAGCGGGACAGGGGGCTTTGGGGCTTTCTTT. It yields the protein CASGTGGFGAFF. The chain joins TRBV5-6 to TRBJ1-1; 12 positions match TRBD1. CDR3 length: 12 residues. V shed 7 bases, J shed 11 bases, and the junction held 6 bases outside the gene matches. CDR1 and CDR2 (germline): SGHDT, YYEEEE.

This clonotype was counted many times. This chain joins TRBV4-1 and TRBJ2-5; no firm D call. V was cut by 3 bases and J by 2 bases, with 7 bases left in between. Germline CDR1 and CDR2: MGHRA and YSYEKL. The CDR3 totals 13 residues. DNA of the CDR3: TGCGCCAGCAGCCACGTGGGGCAAGAGACCCAGTACTTC. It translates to CASSHVGQETQYF.

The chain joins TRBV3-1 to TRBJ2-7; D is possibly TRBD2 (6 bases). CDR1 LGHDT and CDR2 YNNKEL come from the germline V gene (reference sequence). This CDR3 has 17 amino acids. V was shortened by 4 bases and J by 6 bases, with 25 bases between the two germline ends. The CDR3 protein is CASSPLISIADSVEQYF. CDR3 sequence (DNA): TGTGCCAGCAGCCCCCTGATTTCAATAGCGGACTCTGTCGAGCAGTACTTC.

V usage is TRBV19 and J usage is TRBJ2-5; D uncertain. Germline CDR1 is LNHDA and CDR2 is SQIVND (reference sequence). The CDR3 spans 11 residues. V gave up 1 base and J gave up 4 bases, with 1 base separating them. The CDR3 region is CASSIAETQYF. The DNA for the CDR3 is TGTGCCAGTAGTATAGCAGAGACCCAGTACTTC.

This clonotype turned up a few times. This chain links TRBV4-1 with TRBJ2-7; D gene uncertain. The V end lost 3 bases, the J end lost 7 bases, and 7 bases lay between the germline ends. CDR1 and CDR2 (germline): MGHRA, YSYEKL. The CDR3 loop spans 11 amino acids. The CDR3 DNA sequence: TGCGCCAGCAGCCATAGGAGTGAGCAGTACTTC. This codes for CASSHRSEQYF.

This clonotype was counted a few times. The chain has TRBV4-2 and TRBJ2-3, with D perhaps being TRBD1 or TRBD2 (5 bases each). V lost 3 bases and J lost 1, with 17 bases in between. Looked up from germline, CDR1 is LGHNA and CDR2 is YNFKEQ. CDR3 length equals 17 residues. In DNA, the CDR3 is TGTGCCAGCAGCCAGCCCGGGACGCCCCGGGGCACAGATACGCAGTATTTT. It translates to CASSQPGTPRGTDTQYF.

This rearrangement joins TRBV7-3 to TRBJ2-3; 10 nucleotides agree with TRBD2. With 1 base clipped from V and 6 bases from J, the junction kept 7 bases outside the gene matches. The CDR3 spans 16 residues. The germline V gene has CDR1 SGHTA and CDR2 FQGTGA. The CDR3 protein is CASSLSLAGVTDTQYF. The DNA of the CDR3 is TGTGCCAGCAGCTTAAGTCTAGCGGGAGTTACTGATACGCAGTATTTT.

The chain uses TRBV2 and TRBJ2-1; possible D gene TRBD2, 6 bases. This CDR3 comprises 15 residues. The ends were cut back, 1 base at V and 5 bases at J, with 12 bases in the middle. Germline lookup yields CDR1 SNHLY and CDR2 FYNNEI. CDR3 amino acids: CASSEGGGRDNEQFF. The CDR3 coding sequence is TGTGCCAGCAGTGAAGGTGGAGGGAGAGACAATGAGCAGTTCTTC.

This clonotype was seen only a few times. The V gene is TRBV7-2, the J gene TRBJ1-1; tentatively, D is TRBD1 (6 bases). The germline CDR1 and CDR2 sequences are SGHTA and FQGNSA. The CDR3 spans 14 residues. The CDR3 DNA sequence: TGTGCAGTGCGGGGGGCCCTCTTATACACTGAAGCTTTCTTT. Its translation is CAVRGALLYTEAFF.

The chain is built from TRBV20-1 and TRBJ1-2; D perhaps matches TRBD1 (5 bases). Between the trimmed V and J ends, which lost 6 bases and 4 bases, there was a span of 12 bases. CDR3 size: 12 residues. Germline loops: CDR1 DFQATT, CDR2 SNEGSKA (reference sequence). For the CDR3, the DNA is TGCAGTGCGGGAGGCAGGGTCTATGGCTACACCTTC. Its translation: CSAGGRVYGYTF.

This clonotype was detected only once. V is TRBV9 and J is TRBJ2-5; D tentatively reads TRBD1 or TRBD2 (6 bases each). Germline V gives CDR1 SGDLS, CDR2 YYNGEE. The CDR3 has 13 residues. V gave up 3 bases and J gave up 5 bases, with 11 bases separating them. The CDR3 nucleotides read TGTGCCAGCAGCGGACAGGCGGGGGAGACCCAGTACTTC. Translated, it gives CASSGQAGETQYF.

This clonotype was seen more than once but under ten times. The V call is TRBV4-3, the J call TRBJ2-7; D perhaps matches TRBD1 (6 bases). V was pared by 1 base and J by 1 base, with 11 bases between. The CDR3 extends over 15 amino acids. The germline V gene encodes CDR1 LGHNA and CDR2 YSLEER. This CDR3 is CASSQARTESYEQYF. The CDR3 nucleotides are TGCGCCAGCAGCCAAGCTAGGACAGAATCCTACGAGCAGTACTTC.